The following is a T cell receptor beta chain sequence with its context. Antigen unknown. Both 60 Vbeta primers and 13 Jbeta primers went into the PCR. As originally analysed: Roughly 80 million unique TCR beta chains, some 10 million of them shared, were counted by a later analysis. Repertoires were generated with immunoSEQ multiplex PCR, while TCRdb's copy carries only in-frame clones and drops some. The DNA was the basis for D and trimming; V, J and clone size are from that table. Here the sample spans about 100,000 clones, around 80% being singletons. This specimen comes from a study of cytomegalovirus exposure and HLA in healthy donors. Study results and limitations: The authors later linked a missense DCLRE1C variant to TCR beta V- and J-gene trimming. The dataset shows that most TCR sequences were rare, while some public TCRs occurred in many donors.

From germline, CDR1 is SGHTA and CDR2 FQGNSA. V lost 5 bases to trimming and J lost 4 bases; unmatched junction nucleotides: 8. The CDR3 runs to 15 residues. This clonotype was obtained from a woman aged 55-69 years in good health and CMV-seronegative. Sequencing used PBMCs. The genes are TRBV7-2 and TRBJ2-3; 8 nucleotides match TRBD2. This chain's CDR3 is CASSPPGGKADTQYF. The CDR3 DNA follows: TGTGCCAGCAGCCCCCCGGGGGGGAAGGCAGATACGCAGTATTTT. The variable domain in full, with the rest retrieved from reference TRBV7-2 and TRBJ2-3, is GAGVSQSPSNKVTEKGKDVELRCDPISGHTALYWYRQSLGQGLEFLIYFQGNSAPDKSGLPSDRFSAERTGGSVSTLTIQRTQQEDSAVYLCASSPPGGKADTQYFGPGTRLTVL.